This T cell receptor (beta chain) comes out of a study of response to subunit inactivated influenza vaccine. TCRdb analysed the RT-PCR reads with MiXCR anew, one entry per CDR3 protein. The sample records hundreds of thousands of distinct CDR3 sequences, 11% to 15% being singletons. The V gene's germline CDR1 is MNHNS and CDR2 SASEGT. The CDR3 runs 16 residues. Details on this clonotype: A junction boundary mismatches the germline segment, possibly from a read error.

The sequence derives from a man in his forties or fifties who received an inactivated influenza vaccine. The chain links TRBV6-1 to TRBJ2-1; 7 bases align to TRBD2. Here the sequenced sample was PBMCs from blood, taken 14 to 15 days before vaccination. CDR3 DNA: TGTGCCAGCAGCGTGAAGGGACTAAGCTCCTACAGTGAGCAGTTCTTC. This translates into CASSVKGLSSYSEQFF.